The 11 T cell receptor beta chains in this list originate from one sample, sequenced in a study of regulatory T cells in long-lasting Graves disease. The TCR beta library used iRepertoire HTBI primers with Arm-PCR amplification of CDR3. TCRdb reanalysed the multiplex PCR reads using MiXCR and keeps one entry per CDR3 protein. This repertoire shows a few hundred thousand distinct CDR3 sequences, 20% to 25% found once; its top ten account for 14%. Time point reported: persistent/refractory GD, antithyroid drugs over 5 years with positive TRAb. Extracted PBMC RNA gave rise to the TCR library. Specimen: peripheral blood mononuclear cells (PBMCs), collected when the disease was refractory, from a patient treated with antithyroid drugs. Every receptor here comes from a female donor with Graves disease.

Turning to this clonotype: A read error may explain this, as a much larger clone is one base away. The chain combines TRBV12-3 or TRBV12-4 with TRBJ1-2; D is unclear. There are 12 residues in the CDR3. CDR3: CASGFGRYGYTF. DNA of the CDR3: TGTGCCAGCGGTTTCGGGAGATATGGCTACACCTTC.

This sequence joins TRBV9 and TRBJ1-1, with D maybe TRBD1 (6 bases). The CDR3 is 15 amino acids. V lost 3 bases and J lost 3, with 15 bases in between. The germline V gene encodes CDR1 SGDLS and CDR2 YYNGEE. CDR3 in amino acids: CASSDDLGGDTEAFF. CDR3 DNA: TGTGCCAGCAGCGATGACTTAGGGGGTGACACTGAAGCTTTCTTT.

This clonotype has only one observation. This rearrangement joins TRBV19 to TRBJ2-1; no clear D. Trimming took 6 bases from V and 3 from J, leaving 12 bases between them. CDR1 and CDR2 (germline): LNHDA, SQIVND (reference sequence). The CDR3 is made up of 14 amino acids. CDR3 nucleotide sequence: TGTGCCAGTAGCAAAAAAGACGGCTACAATGAGCAGTTCTTC. Its translation: CASSKKDGYNEQFF.

This clonotype was counted at least ten times. The chain joins TRBV28 to TRBJ2-2, with D possibly matching TRBD1 (6 bases). CDR1 is MDHEN, CDR2 SYDVKM, per germline. The V end lost 6 bases, the J end lost 1 base, and 12 bases lay between the germline ends. The CDR3 is 15 amino acids. CDR3 protein: CASRPGTLNTGELFF. CDR3 sequence (DNA): TGTGCCAGCAGGCCCGGGACACTGAACACCGGGGAGCTGTTTTTT.

This clonotype came up a few times. This chain joins TRBV4-1 and TRBJ2-7, with 7 bases matching TRBD1. J lost 3 bases, V lost 2 bases, and 10 bases had no gene match. Germline CDR1 and CDR2: MGHRA and YSYEKL. The CDR3 is made up of 16 amino acids. CDR3 loop: CASSQLTFGTDYEQYF. CDR3 nucleotide sequence: TGCGCCAGCAGCCAACTCACCTTCGGGACAGACTACGAGCAGTACTTC.

In this sample, this clonotype turned up a few times. The V and J genes are TRBV14 and TRBJ2-7, with TRBD1 matching 8 bases. CDR3 length: 16 amino acids. V lost 1 base and J lost 0; bases outside the gene matches: 5. Germline V lookup: CDR1 SGHDN, CDR2 FVKESK. This chain's CDR3 is CASSQVYGTGSYEQYF. The DNA of the CDR3 is TGTGCCAGCAGCCAAGTCTACGGGACAGGCTCCTACGAGCAGTACTTC.

This clonotype was recorded at least ten times. The chain couples TRBV6-2 or TRBV6-3 to TRBJ2-5; D is unclear. From germline, CDR1 is MNHEY and CDR2 SVGEGT. The germline V and J ends were trimmed by 5 bases and 3 bases, with 10 bases remaining between them. The length of the CDR3 is 13 residues. The chain's CDR3 is CASSGYSEETQYF. The CDR3 nucleotides read TGTGCCAGCAGTGGGTACTCGGAAGAGACCCAGTACTTC.

The sample holds many counts of this clonotype. The gene calls are TRBV28 and TRBJ2-2; 7 bases line up with TRBD2. The V segment lost 2 bases and the J segment 1 base; nucleotides outside the gene matches: 7. The CDR3 is 17 amino acids. The germline V gene encodes CDR1 MDHEN and CDR2 SYDVKM. The CDR3: CASSLPPGGKNTGELFF. The CDR3 region has the DNA TGTGCCAGCAGTTTACCCCCGGGGGGTAAGAACACCGGGGAGCTGTTTTTT. The whole variable domain, filled in from reference TRBV28 and TRBJ2-2, reads DVKVTQSSRYLVKRTGEKVFLECVQDMDHENMFWYRQDPGLGLRLIYFSYDVKMKEKGDIPEGYSVSREKKERFSLILESASTNQTSMYLCASSLPPGGKNTGELFFGEGSRLTVL.

This chain uses TRBV5-6 with TRBJ2-7, with D perhaps assigned TRBD1 or TRBD2 (6 bases each). The CDR3 contains 18 residues. V was cut by 0 bases and J by 3 bases, with 22 bases left in between. Germline V CDR1 and CDR2: SGHDT, YYEEEE. Here the CDR3 reads CASSLGLLGQGGSYEQYF. The DNA of the CDR3 is TGTGCCAGCAGCTTGGGGCTCCTTGGACAAGGGGGGAGCTACGAGCAGTACTTC. The whole variable domain, remainder taken from reference TRBV5-6 and TRBJ2-7, is DAGVTQSPTHLIKTRGQQVTLRCSPKSGHDTVSWYQQALGQGPQFIFQYYEEEERQRGNFPDRFSGHQFPNYSSELNVNALLLGDSALYLCASSLGLLGQGGSYEQYFGPGTRLTVT.

CDR3 sequence reads: CSGGQTGSNQPQHF. The CDR3 bases are TGCAGTGGGGGACAGACAGGGAGCAATCAGCCCCAGCATTTT. The rearrangement uses TRBV20-1 and TRBJ1-5; 7 positions match TRBD1. Germline V gene lookup returns CDR1 DFQATT and CDR2 SNEGSKA (reference sequence). Trimming at V came to 7 bases and at J to 1 base, leaving 7 bases not matched to a gene. The CDR3 totals 14 residues.

The V gene is TRBV10-2, the J gene TRBJ2-1; D may correspond to TRBD1 or TRBD2 (7 bases each). V shed 3 bases and J shed 7 bases, with 13 bases lying between them. The CDR3 consists of 14 residues. CDR1 WSHSY and CDR2 SAAADI come from the germline V gene. CDR3 amino acids: CASSEQGRGNEQFF. CDR3 nucleotides: TGCGCCAGCAGTGAACAGGGGAGGGGGAATGAGCAGTTCTTC.